This T cell receptor (beta chain) was sequenced in a study of a mutant IDH1 vaccine in newly diagnosed glioma. Study-wide background: Males made up around 62% and females approximately 38% of treated patients, whose mean age was roughly 40 years.

Notes on this clone: Its specificity is unknown.

Trimming cost V 5 bases and J 0 bases, with 20 bases left between them. This CDR3 contains 18 residues. Germline lookup yields CDR1 SGHTA and CDR2 FQGNSA. Study results and caveats: Top-clonotype changes in peripheral T cells seemed unrelated to pseudoprogression. Most patients, approximately 93%, showed vaccine-induced immune responses.

TCRdb keeps only in-frame clones here, not all; method: immunoSEQ multiplex PCR. This sample yields about 96,000 clones, of which roughly 75% are seen a single time; 7.5% belongs to the top ten. As for time point: baseline, week 1 (first vaccination visit). Treatment here: pre-vaccination baseline after standard-of-care therapy. New WHO grade 3 or 4 IDH1-mutant, ATRX-lost astrocytomas were present in all donors. The genes are TRBV7-2 and TRBJ2-4; possible D gene TRBD2, 6 bases. Sequenced material: PBMCs, taken from a glioma patient treated with radiotherapy, temozolomide or both. This TCR came from a man aged 35 to 55 with glioma. The CDR3 sequence is CASSVGEAGVLAKNIQYF. CDR3 sequence (DNA): TGTGCCAGCAGCGTAGGGGAGGCAGGAGTACTAGCCAAAAACATTCAGTACTTC.